Below are 20 T cell receptor beta chains sequenced from a single sample in a study of cytomegalovirus exposure and HLA in healthy donors. PCR amplification relied on 60 Vbeta primers (plus 13 Jbeta primers). Clones were sequenced by immunoSEQ multiplex PCR, and TCRdb holds only the in-frame ones, with some missing. Here the sample table reports 45,000 to 65,000 clones. Sample: PBMCs. The source of these receptors is a man aged 18 to 29 in good health and CMV-seropositive.

The chain is built from TRBV6-6 and TRBJ1-1, with a tentative D call TRBD1 (5 bases). Looked up from germline, CDR1 is MNHNY and CDR2 is SVGAGI (reference sequence). This CDR3 has 14 residues. Deletions cut 6 bases from V and 6 bases from J, with 17 bases between. The CDR3 nucleotides are TGTGCCAGCAGGTACCCCGGGGGTACGTCTGAAGCTTTCTTT. It encodes CASRYPGGTSEAFF.

With respect to this clone: The same CDR3 is also encoded by other DNA sequences in this sample. V is TRBV5-1 and J is TRBJ1-4; D is possibly TRBD1 (5 bases). The germline V and J ends were trimmed by 5 bases and 3 bases, with 11 bases remaining between them. Germline V gene sequence: CDR1 SGHRS, CDR2 YFSETQ. This CDR3 is built from 14 residues. The CDR3 bases are TGCGCCAGCAGTTCAGGGAGGGCTAATGAAAAACTGTTTTTT. Encoded protein: CASSSGRANEKLFF.

The chain links TRBV7-9 to TRBJ1-2; TRBD1 matches at 9 bases. In germline, CDR1 is SEHNR, CDR2 FQNEAQ (reference sequence). V trimming: 5 bases; J trimming: 2 bases; junction bases outside the gene matches: 6. CDR3 size: 15 residues. The CDR3 DNA follows: TGTGCCAGCAGCGTCGGGACAGGGTCGAACTATGGCTACACCTTC. Its protein is CASSVGTGSNYGYTF.

The rearrangement uses TRBV27 and TRBJ1-2; D is unresolved. Germline CDR1 MNHEY, CDR2 SMNVEV (reference sequence). The CDR3 extends over 12 amino acids. V lost 4 bases and J 8 bases, leaving 11 bases between the germline ends. The CDR3, as DNA: TGTGCCAGCAGTTCGGTGGAGGGAGGCTACACCTTC. Protein product: CASSSVEGGYTF.

V usage is TRBV4-2 and J usage is TRBJ2-1; 8 bases line up with TRBD1. The germline gives CDR1 LGHNA, CDR2 YNFKEQ. With 1 base clipped from V and 5 bases from J, the junction kept 1 base outside the gene matches. The CDR3 consists of 14 residues. CDR3 nucleotides: TGTGCCAGCAGCCAAGTACAGGGGGACAATGAGCAGTTCTTC. Translating it yields CASSQVQGDNEQFF.

V usage is TRBV18 and J usage is TRBJ1-6; D is uncertain. This CDR3 contains 12 residues. Germline CDR1 KGHSH, CDR2 LQKENI. V shed 5 bases and J shed 5 bases, with 4 bases lying between them. The CDR3 reads CASSVNNSPLHF. The CDR3 DNA reads TGTGCCAGCTCAGTTAATAATTCACCCCTCCACTTT.

The chain is built from TRBV30 and TRBJ2-1, with D perhaps matching TRBD1 (5 bases). The ends were cut back, 1 base at V and 1 base at J, with 5 bases in the middle. Germline V gene sequence: CDR1 GTSNPN, CDR2 SVGIG (reference sequence). The CDR3 is 13 residues long. The CDR3 nucleotides are TGTGCCTGGAGTGGACAGTCCTACAATGAGCAGTTCTTC. It specifies CAWSGQSYNEQFF. Based on the CDR3 plus reference TRBV30 and TRBJ2-1, the full variable domain is SQTIHQWPATLVQPVGSPLSLECTVEGTSNPNLYWYRQAAGRGLQLLFYSVGIGQISSEVPQNLSASRPQDRQFILSSKKLLLSDSGFYLCAWSGQSYNEQFFGPGTRLTVL.

V is TRBV7-9 and J is TRBJ2-3; D possibly corresponds to TRBD2 (6 bases). The V end lost 4 bases, the J end lost 1 base, and 12 bases lay between the germline ends. Per the germline V gene, CDR1 is SEHNR and CDR2 is FQNEAQ (reference sequence). The CDR3 contains 15 residues. CDR3 in amino acids: CASSSPASGTDTQYF. The CDR3 DNA reads as TGTGCCAGCAGCTCTCCGGCTAGCGGCACAGATACGCAGTATTTT.

The chain combines TRBV4-1 with TRBJ2-5; TRBD2 agrees at 12 bases. The CDR3 is 17 residues long. CDR1 MGHRA and CDR2 YSYEKL come from the germline V gene. V lost 2 bases and J lost 1; bases outside the gene matches: 5. This CDR3 is CASSQLAGLAGQETQYF. In nucleotides, the CDR3 is TGCGCCAGCAGCCAATTGGCGGGACTAGCGGGCCAAGAGACCCAGTACTTC.

The chain recombines TRBV9 with TRBJ2-5; D remains ambiguous. Germline V gene data show CDR1 as SGDLS and CDR2 as YYNGEE. V was pared by 0 bases and J by 3 bases, with 12 bases between. The CDR3 totals 15 residues. CDR3 amino acids: CASSVATWREETQYF. In DNA, the CDR3 is TGTGCCAGCAGCGTAGCTACGTGGAGAGAAGAGACCCAGTACTTC.

The V gene is TRBV21-1, the J gene TRBJ2-3; the table's D call of TRBD2 was not tested on the DNA. TRBV21-1 is shown as a pseudogene. The CDR3 is 19 residues long. CDR3 in DNA: TGTGCCAGCAGCAAAGAGGGAGAGAAGCGGGAGCGGGTGACAGATACGCAGTATTTT. As protein: CASSKEGEKRERVTDTQYF.

CDR3 loop: CASSLPGTGSSYTF. The CDR3 DNA follows: TGTGCCAGCAGCCTCCCCGGGACAGGGAGTAGCTACACCTTC. This chain joins TRBV13 and TRBJ1-2, with 9 bases that match TRBD1. The CDR3 length is 14 residues. CDR1 PRHDT and CDR2 FYEKMQ come from the germline V gene (reference sequence). Losses at the gene ends were 5 bases for V and 9 bases for J; bases not matched to a gene: 10.

The rearrangement links TRBV5-1 to TRBJ1-1, with TRBD1 identical over 9 bases. After removal of 4 bases from V and 0 bases from J, the junction contained 10 bases not matched to a gene. The CDR3 contains 17 residues. The germline V gene encodes CDR1 SGHRS and CDR2 YFSETQ. DNA of the CDR3: TGCGCCAGCAGCCTGGAACAGGGGGCGATTATGAACACTGAAGCTTTCTTT. Translated: CASSLEQGAIMNTEAFF. Based on the CDR3 plus reference TRBV5-1 and TRBJ1-1, the full variable domain is KAGVTQTPRYLIKTRGQQVTLSCSPISGHRSVSWYQQTPGQGLQFLFEYFSETQRNKGNFPGRFSGRQFSNSRSEMNVSTLELGDSALYLCASSLEQGAIMNTEAFFGQGTRLTVV.

The chain carries TRBV29-1 and TRBJ2-2; 12 bases align to TRBD2. The CDR3 is made up of 16 amino acids. CDR1 is SQVTM and CDR2 is ANQGSEA in the germline V gene. J was trimmed by 0 bases and V by 5 bases; bases with no gene match: 4. The DNA of the CDR3 is TGCAGCGTTCTCCTAGCGGGAGGGGCGAACACCGGGGAGCTGTTTTTT. Its protein is CSVLLAGGANTGELFF.

This sequence joins TRBV19 and TRBJ2-1; perhaps TRBD2 as D (6 bases). In germline, CDR1 is LNHDA, CDR2 SQIVND (reference sequence). Trimming left V 3 bases short and J 6 bases short, with 9 bases between. The CDR3 runs 13 residues. The CDR3 protein is CASSIPAGNEQFF. CDR3 bases: TGTGCCAGTAGTATTCCAGCGGGCAATGAGCAGTTCTTC.

The chain carries TRBV7-9 and TRBJ2-5, with TRBD1 as a possible D gene (5 bases). CDR1 and CDR2 (germline): SEHNR, FQNEAQ (reference sequence). Trimming pared 5 bases from V and 0 bases from J, leaving 10 bases between. CDR3 length equals 14 residues. In DNA, the CDR3 is TGTGCCAGCAGCATAGACAGTAACCAAGAGACCCAGTACTTC. Translating gives CASSIDSNQETQYF.

The J gene is TRBJ2-3, the V gene TRBV7-3, with TRBD2 matching over 9 bases. CDR3 length: 19 residues. Germline CDR1 SGHTA, CDR2 FQGTGA. V gave up 3 bases and J gave up 1 base; unmatched junction bases: 14. CDR3 coding DNA: TGTGCCAGCAGCTTCTTGAGTAGCGGGAGAGCCTTGGGCACAGATACGCAGTATTTT. This codes for CASSFLSSGRALGTDTQYF.

The V gene is TRBV2, the J gene TRBJ2-3, with 11 nucleotides matching TRBD1. The CDR3 totals 15 residues. The J segment lost 4 bases and the V segment lost 4 bases, leaving 4 bases of the junction unmatched. Per the germline V gene, CDR1 is SNHLY and CDR2 is FYNNEI. The CDR3 coding sequence is TGTGCCAGCAGTGGGGGACAGGGGGGCGCAGATACGCAGTATTTT. Translated, it gives CASSGGQGGADTQYF.

This chain joins TRBV28 and TRBJ2-5, with D maybe TRBD1 (6 bases). The ends were cut back, 10 bases at V and 1 base at J, with 13 bases in the middle. Looked up from germline, CDR1 is MDHEN and CDR2 is SYDVKM. The CDR3 contains 13 residues. DNA for the CDR3: TGTGCCACCTGCCGGGACACCCAAGAGACCCAGTACTTC. Its translation: CATCRDTQETQYF.

The chain joins TRBV19 to TRBJ1-1; TRBD1 matches at 7 bases. This CDR3 is built from 14 residues. Germline values: CDR1 LNHDA, CDR2 SQIVND (reference sequence). Germline trimming cut 3 bases from V and 9 bases from J; bases unmatched to any gene: 10. In nucleotides, the CDR3 is TGTGCCAGTAGTATGACAGGGCAAACCGTGAAAGCTTTCTTT. Protein: CASSMTGQTVKAFF. Full variable domain (rest looked up from reference TRBV19 and TRBJ1-1): DGGITQSPKYLFRKEGQNVTLSCEQNLNHDAMYWYRQDPGQGLRLIYYSQIVNDFQKGDIAEGYSVSREKKESFPLTVTSAQKNPTAFYLCASSMTGQTVKAFFGQGTRLTVV.